What follows are 27 T cell receptor beta chains derived from one specimen sequenced in a study of CD8 T cells in ankylosing spondylitis. TCRdb reprocessed the 5' RACE reads with MiXCR, giving one entry per CDR3 protein. The sample includes 200,000 or so distinct CDR3 sequences, roughly 13% of them seen just once. The source material was blood, either unsorted or a sorted T cell fraction (not recorded which). These receptors were collected from a female donor with ankylosing spondylitis or in good health (not recorded which).

About this clonotype itself: Possible read error: a much larger clone is one base away. The gene calls are TRBV28 and TRBJ2-1; D may be TRBD2 (6 bases). The V gene lost 7 bases and the J gene lost 8 bases, with 12 bases spanning the gap. CDR1 MDHEN and CDR2 SYDVKM come from the germline V gene. The CDR3 loop spans 12 amino acids. Written as DNA, the CDR3 is TGTGCCAGCACCCGGGGAGGCTATGAGCAGTTCTTC. Translation: CASTRGGYEQFF.

The rearrangement links TRBV6-2 or TRBV6-3 to TRBJ2-1; 7 nucleotides match TRBD2. V dropped 6 bases and J dropped 0; count of bases not matched to a gene: 8. The CDR3 runs to 16 residues. CDR1 is MNHEY, CDR2 SVGEGT, per germline. This CDR3 reads CASSLRLAGSYNEQFF. DNA for the CDR3: TGTGCCAGCAGCCTCCGACTAGCAGGCTCCTACAATGAGCAGTTCTTC.

This sequence joins TRBV5-4 and TRBJ2-3, with 10 bases that match TRBD2. The CDR3 is 16 amino acids. From germline, CDR1 is SGHNT and CDR2 YYREEE (reference sequence). The V gene end was trimmed by 5 bases and the J gene end by 3 bases; junction bases not matched to a gene: 9. CDR3 coding DNA: TGTGCCAGCAGGTCCGGGACTAGCGTAGAAACAGATACGCAGTATTTT. As protein: CASRSGTSVETDTQYF.

This clonotype came up many times. The V and J genes are TRBV10-3 and TRBJ1-1; D is ambiguous. This CDR3 is built from 15 residues. Germline V lookup: CDR1 ENHRY, CDR2 SYGVKD. Trimming took 2 bases from V and 1 from J, leaving 11 bases between them. As DNA, the CDR3 is TGTGCCATCAGTGAGAACCCAGGATCGAACACTGAAGCTTTCTTT. Protein sequence: CAISENPGSNTEAFF.

The chain employs TRBV7-2 and TRBJ2-1, with TRBD2 identical over 8 bases. Per the germline V gene, CDR1 is SGHTA and CDR2 is FQGNSA. This CDR3 has 16 amino acids. Trimming removed 6 bases from V and 8 bases from J; junction bases left unmatched: 15. The CDR3 sequence: CASSSGPAGDRDEQFF. The CDR3 region has the DNA TGTGCCAGCAGTTCGGGACCAGCGGGAGATAGGGATGAGCAGTTCTTC. The full variable domain, its missing parts supplied by reference TRBV7-2 and TRBJ2-1, is GAGVSQSPSNKVTEKGKDVELRCDPISGHTALYWYRQSLGQGLEFLIYFQGNSAPDKSGLPSDRFSAERTGGSVSTLTIQRTQQEDSAVYLCASSSGPAGDRDEQFFGPGTRLTVL.

This clonotype turned up a few times. The chain has TRBV2 and TRBJ2-5; TRBD2 is a possible D gene (6 bases). The germline V gene has CDR1 SNHLY and CDR2 FYNNEI. The V and J ends lost 6 bases and 2 bases respectively, with 19 bases between them. The CDR3 is 16 residues long. This CDR3 reads CASRTGLGGPQETQYF. The CDR3 DNA reads TGTGCCAGCAGGACCGGGCTGGGGGGACCTCAAGAGACCCAGTACTTC.

The sample holds many counts of this clonotype. The chain recombines TRBV6-2 or TRBV6-3 with TRBJ1-2; no firm D call. The CDR3 has 15 residues. Germline V gene sequence: CDR1 MNHEY, CDR2 SVGEGT. Deletions cut 2 bases from V and 3 bases from J, with 13 bases between. CDR3 protein: CASSYTLDGYYGYTF. The CDR3 DNA sequence: TGTGCCAGCAGTTACACTTTGGACGGATACTATGGCTACACCTTC.

This clonotype showed up many times. Here the CDR3 reads CASSLGGMGTDTQYF. The CDR3 region has the DNA TGTGCCAGCAGCTTAGGAGGGATGGGTACAGATACGCAGTATTTT. This chain connects TRBV7-2 to TRBJ2-3, with D perhaps TRBD2 (5 bases). Germline CDR1 and CDR2: SGHTA and FQGNSA. The CDR3 spans 15 residues. Trimming removed 1 base at V and 3 bases at J, with 11 bases between.

This clonotype has just a few counts. This chain uses TRBV7-2 with TRBJ2-1, with D possibly being TRBD2 (6 bases). V was clipped by 1 base and J by 6 bases, with 13 bases between them. The CDR3 totals 15 residues. The germline V gene has CDR1 SGHTA and CDR2 FQGNSA. The CDR3 region has the DNA TGTGCCAGCAGCTTAGAGGCGGGAAGGTTCAATGAGCAGTTCTTC. Translating it yields CASSLEAGRFNEQFF.

This clonotype came up many times. The chain combines TRBV10-3 with TRBJ1-1; possibly TRBD1 for D (5 bases). The CDR3 consists of 13 residues. Per germline, CDR1 ENHRY and CDR2 SYGVKD. The V and J ends lost 7 bases and 2 bases respectively, with 11 bases between them. DNA for the CDR3: TGTGCCATCAAGCCGGGACGTAACACTGAAGCTTTCTTT. Its translation is CAIKPGRNTEAFF.

The V gene is TRBV19, the J gene TRBJ2-5; no firm D call. Germline CDR1 LNHDA, CDR2 SQIVND (reference sequence). The V and J ends lost 5 bases and 3 bases respectively, with 7 bases between them. The CDR3 consists of 12 residues. CDR3: CASSQQKETQYF. The DNA of the CDR3 is TGTGCCAGTAGTCAACAGAAAGAGACCCAGTACTTC.

The V gene is TRBV4-2, the J gene TRBJ2-7; TRBD2 agrees at 12 bases. The CDR3 covers 19 residues. V trimming: 0 bases; J trimming: 0 bases; junction bases outside the gene matches: 9. Germline CDR1 LGHNA, CDR2 YNFKEQ. The CDR3, as DNA: TGTGCCAGCAGCCAAGAGACTAGCGGGGGAGTACGGAGCTCCTACGAGCAGTACTTC. Protein product: CASSQETSGGVRSSYEQYF.

In this sample, this clonotype turned up a few times. V gene TRBV2 combines with J gene TRBJ1-1, with D possibly TRBD1 on 6 matching bases. The length of the CDR3 is 13 residues. Deletions cut 6 bases from V and 5 bases from J, with 13 bases between. Germline V gives CDR1 SNHLY, CDR2 FYNNEI. As DNA, the CDR3 is TGTGCCAGCAGAAAACAGGGAGGAACTGAAGCTTTCTTT. Encoded protein: CASRKQGGTEAFF.

This clonotype was detected ten times or more. This chain joins TRBV12-3 or TRBV12-4 and TRBJ2-2; D gene ambiguous. The CDR3 loop spans 14 amino acids. Trimming removed 4 bases at V and 5 bases at J, with 11 bases between. CDR3 protein: CASSSSPVTGELFF. In DNA, the CDR3 is TGTGCCAGCAGTTCGTCCCCAGTAACCGGGGAGCTGTTTTTT.

This clonotype has ten or more counts. This rearrangement joins TRBV20-1 to TRBJ2-3; D unclear. This CDR3 is 15 amino acids long. The V gene's germline CDR1 is DFQATT and CDR2 SNEGSKA (reference sequence). Trimming stripped 1 base from V and 0 bases from J, with 11 bases between. CDR3 in amino acids: CSARVPATSTDTQYF. The CDR3 nucleotides are TGCAGTGCTAGAGTGCCAGCGACTAGCACAGATACGCAGTATTTT.

CDR3 protein: CASSESLWTGGTQHF. The CDR3 DNA is TGTGCCAGCAGTGAAAGCTTGTGGACAGGAGGAACCCAGCATTTT. V and J are TRBV2 and TRBJ1-5, with TRBD1 matching 7 bases. Per the germline V gene, CDR1 is SNHLY and CDR2 is FYNNEI. V trimming: 2 bases; J trimming: 11 bases; junction bases outside the gene matches: 12. The CDR3 consists of 15 residues.

The chain is built from TRBV12-3 or TRBV12-4 and TRBJ1-6; 7 positions match TRBD1. CDR3 length equals 15 residues. J was trimmed by 6 bases and V by 6 bases; bases with no gene match: 8. CDR3: CASRGGTVTNSPLHF. The CDR3 bases are TGTGCCAGCAGGGGGGGGACAGTCACTAATTCACCCCTCCACTTT.

This clonotype was seen ten or more times. The chain employs TRBV5-1 and TRBJ2-3; tentative D call: TRBD1 (5 bases). With 0 bases removed from V and 0 bases from J, the gap between germline ends came to 5 bases. Germline lookup yields CDR1 SGHRS and CDR2 YFSETQ. The CDR3 loop spans 14 amino acids. The CDR3 DNA follows: TGCGCCAGCAGCTTGGGGGGCAGCACAGATACGCAGTATTTT. Protein: CASSLGGSTDTQYF.

The rearrangement uses TRBV5-6 and TRBJ2-2; 9 nucleotides align to TRBD1. The CDR3 covers 17 residues. Germline CDR1 reads SGHDT; CDR2 reads YYEEEE. Trimming at V came to 4 bases and at J to 1 base, leaving 8 bases not matched to a gene. In nucleotides, the CDR3 is TGTGCCAGCAGCGGCCCGGACAGGGGCCTGAACACCGGGGAGCTGTTTTTT. It codes for CASSGPDRGLNTGELFF.

This clonotype has a count of ten or more. This chain links TRBV7-2 with TRBJ1-5, with D possibly being TRBD1 (6 bases). V dropped 2 bases and J dropped 7 bases, with 12 bases sitting between them. The V gene's germline CDR1 is SGHTA and CDR2 FQGNSA. The CDR3 runs 14 residues. The CDR3 here is CASSLQRGAQPQHF. CDR3 DNA sequence: TGTGCCAGCAGCTTACAAAGGGGGGCACAGCCCCAGCATTTT.

This clonotype has at least ten counts. The chain recombines TRBV11-2 with TRBJ1-1; 8 bases are a match to TRBD1. The CDR3 length is 13 residues. With 1 base clipped from V and 12 bases from J, the junction kept 7 bases outside the gene matches. The germline gives CDR1 SGHAT, CDR2 FQNNGV. As DNA, the CDR3 is TGTGCCAGCAGCTTAGTCCCCGACAGGGGATCTTTCTTT. Translation gives CASSLVPDRGSFF.

The gene calls are TRBV5-5 and TRBJ2-3; maybe TRBD1 (6 bases). The CDR3 length is 13 residues. The V end lost 10 bases, the J end lost 2 bases, and 14 bases lay between the germline ends. The germline V gene encodes CDR1 SGHKS and CDR2 YYEKEE (reference sequence). The chain's CDR3 is CAGGDHNTDTQYF. The CDR3, as DNA: TGTGCCGGGGGCGACCATAACACAGATACGCAGTATTTT.

This clonotype was found many times. The gene calls are TRBV20-1 and TRBJ1-1; no clear D gene. The CDR3 extends over 14 amino acids. The V gene's germline CDR1 is DFQATT and CDR2 SNEGSKA (reference sequence). V was pared by 4 bases and J by 1 base, with 13 bases between. As DNA, the CDR3 is TGCAGTGCTACCAGTCGTGAGTCGAACACTGAAGCTTTCTTT. Translation gives CSATSRESNTEAFF.

This clonotype appeared many times. The chain links TRBV20-1 to TRBJ1-5; a possible D gene is TRBD1 (5 bases). The V end was cut by 5 bases, the J end by 2 bases, with 19 bases between. The CDR3 totals 16 residues. The germline CDR1 and CDR2 sequences are DFQATT and SNEGSKA (reference sequence). The CDR3 loop reads CSALRAGRNGNQPQHF. CDR3 coding DNA: TGCAGTGCTCTGAGGGCAGGGAGGAACGGCAATCAGCCCCAGCATTTT.

Only a few counts were recorded for this clonotype. V is TRBV4-3 and J is TRBJ2-7; D is tentatively TRBD1 or TRBD2 (5 bases each). Trimming pared 2 bases from V and 2 bases from J, leaving 13 bases between. This CDR3 comprises 15 residues. Germline CDR1 is LGHNA and CDR2 is YSLEER. The CDR3 protein is CASSQSRDLTYEQYF. The CDR3 DNA reads as TGCGCCAGCAGCCAAAGCCGGGACCTAACCTACGAGCAGTACTTC.

This sequence joins TRBV20-1 and TRBJ2-3, with 12 bases that match TRBD2. The germline CDR1 and CDR2 sequences are DFQATT and SNEGSKA (reference sequence). V lost 6 bases, J lost 0 bases, and 10 bases stayed unmatched. The CDR3 consists of 17 residues. The CDR3 DNA sequence: TGCAGTGCCAGGACGGGACTAGCGGGCGCTAGCACAGATACGCAGTATTTT. This gives the protein CSARTGLAGASTDTQYF.

This clonotype was observed a handful of times. The CDR3 region has the DNA TGCAGTGCTAGAGATTTTCGGGGAGCGAACACTGAAGCTTTCTTT. This encodes CSARDFRGANTEAFF. The chain couples TRBV20-1 to TRBJ1-1; D gene ambiguous. Germline V gene lookup returns CDR1 DFQATT and CDR2 SNEGSKA (reference sequence). V shed 0 bases and J shed 1 base, with 12 bases lying between them. This CDR3 spans 15 amino acids.